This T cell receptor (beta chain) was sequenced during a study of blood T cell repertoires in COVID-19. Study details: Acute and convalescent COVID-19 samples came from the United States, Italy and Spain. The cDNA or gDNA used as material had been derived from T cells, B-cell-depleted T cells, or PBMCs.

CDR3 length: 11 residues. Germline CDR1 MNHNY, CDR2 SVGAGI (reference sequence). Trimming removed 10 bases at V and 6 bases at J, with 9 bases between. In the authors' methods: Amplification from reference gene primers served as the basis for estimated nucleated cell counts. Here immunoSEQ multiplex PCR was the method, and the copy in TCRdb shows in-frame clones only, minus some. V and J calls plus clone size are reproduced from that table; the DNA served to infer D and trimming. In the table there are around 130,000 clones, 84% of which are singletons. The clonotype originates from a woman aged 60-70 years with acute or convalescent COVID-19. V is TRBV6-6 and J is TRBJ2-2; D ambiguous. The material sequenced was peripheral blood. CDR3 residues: CATRRSGELFF. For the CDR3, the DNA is TGTGCCACCCGGAGATCCGGGGAGCTGTTTTTT.